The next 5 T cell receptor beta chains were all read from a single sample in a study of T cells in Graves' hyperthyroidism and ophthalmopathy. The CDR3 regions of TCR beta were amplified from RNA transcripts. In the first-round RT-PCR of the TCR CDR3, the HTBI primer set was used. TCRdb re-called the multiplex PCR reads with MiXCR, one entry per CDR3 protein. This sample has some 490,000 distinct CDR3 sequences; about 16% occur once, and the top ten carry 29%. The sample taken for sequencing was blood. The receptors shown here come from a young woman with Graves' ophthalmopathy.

The CDR3 nucleotides are TGTGCCAGCAGTTACTCGCAAGGACCGAGCTACGAGCAGTACTTC. As protein: CASSYSQGPSYEQYF. V gene TRBV6-5 combines with J gene TRBJ2-7, with D unresolved. CDR1 is MNHEY and CDR2 is SVGAGI in the germline V gene. CDR3 length equals 15 residues. Trimming removed 0 bases from V and 3 bases from J, with 12 bases in between.

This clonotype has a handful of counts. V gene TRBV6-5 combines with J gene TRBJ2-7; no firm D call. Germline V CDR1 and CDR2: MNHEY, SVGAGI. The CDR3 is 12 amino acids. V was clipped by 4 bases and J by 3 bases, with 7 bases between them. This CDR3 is CASSLSDYEQYF. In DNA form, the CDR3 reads TGTGCCAGCAGTTTATCCGACTACGAGCAGTACTTC.

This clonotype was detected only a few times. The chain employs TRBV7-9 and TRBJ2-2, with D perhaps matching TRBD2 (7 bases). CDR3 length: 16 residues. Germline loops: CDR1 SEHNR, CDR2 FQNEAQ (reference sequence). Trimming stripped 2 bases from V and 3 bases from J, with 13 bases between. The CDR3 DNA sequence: TGTGCCAGCAGCTTACGGGGGGCGCGTTACACCGGGGAGCTGTTTTTT. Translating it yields CASSLRGARYTGELFF.

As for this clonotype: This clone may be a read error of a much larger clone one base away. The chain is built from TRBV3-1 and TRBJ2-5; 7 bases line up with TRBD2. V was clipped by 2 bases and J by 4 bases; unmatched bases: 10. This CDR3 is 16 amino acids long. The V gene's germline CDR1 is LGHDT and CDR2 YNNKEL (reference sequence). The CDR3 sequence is CASSQMTGGPAETQYF. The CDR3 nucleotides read TGTGCCAGCAGCCAAATGACGGGAGGCCCTGCAGAGACCCAGTACTTC.

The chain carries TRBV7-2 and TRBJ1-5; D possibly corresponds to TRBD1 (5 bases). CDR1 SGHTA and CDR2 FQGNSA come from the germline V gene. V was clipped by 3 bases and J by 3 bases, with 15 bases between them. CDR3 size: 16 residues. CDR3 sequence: CASSLDLRGFNQPQHF. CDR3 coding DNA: TGTGCCAGCAGCTTGGATCTCCGGGGCTTCAATCAGCCCCAGCATTTT. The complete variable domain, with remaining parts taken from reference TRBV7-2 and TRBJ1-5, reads GAGVSQSPSNKVTEKGKDVELRCDPISGHTALYWYRQSLGQGLEFLIYFQGNSAPDKSGLPSDRFSAERTGGSVSTLTIQRTQQEDSAVYLCASSLDLRGFNQPQHFGDGTRLSIL.